Listed below are T cell receptor beta chains from one sample, sequenced in a study of T-cell reconstitution after alpha-beta-depleted transplantation in children. TCRdb reprocessed the PCR reads via MiXCR and lists one record per CDR3 protein. The sample lists around 340,000 distinct CDR3 sequences, 13% seen once, with roughly 4.5% in the top ten. Material: PBMCs, obtained from the stem cell graft. The receptor set was obtained from a human donor who donated a stem cell graft to a child with Fanconi anemia. The CDR3 runs from the conserved cysteine through the conserved F or W. A D gene is named only where the DNA matches it firmly. Size values are once, few and many counts, or a class for expanded clones, and some rows have none.

J,D,V,size,CDR3,DNA
TRBJ1-5,-,TRBV19,-,CASSMADHQPQHF,TGTGCCAGTAGTATGGCGGACCATCAGCCCCAGCATTTT
TRBJ2-5,-,TRBV7-2,few,CASSFGGIETQYF,TGTGCCAGCAGCTTCGGGGGCATAGAGACCCAGTACTTC
TRBJ2-1,-,TRBV29-1,-,CSARGLSSYNEQFF,TGCAGCGCTAGGGGTTTGAGCTCCTACAATGAGCAGTTCTTC
TRBJ2-3,-,TRBV4-3,-,CASSQGTAQPDTQYF,TGCGCCAGCAGCCAAGGGACGGCTCAACCAGATACGCAGTATTTT
TRBJ1-2,TRBD1,TRBV5-6,few,CASSYGTAKRGYTF,TGTGCCAGCAGTTACGGGACAGCGAAACGTGGCTACACCTTC
TRBJ2-6,TRBD1,TRBV30,many,CAWSVTGLVSGANVLTF,TGTGCCTGGAGTGTGACAGGGTTGGTCTCTGGGGCCAACGTCCTGACTTTC
TRBJ2-3,TRBD2,TRBV5-1,few,CASSPGLAGGLYTDTQYF,TGCGCCAGCAGCCCCGGACTAGCGGGGGGCCTGTACACAGATACGCAGTATTTT
TRBJ2-7,-,TRBV10-3,many,CAISESGRIEQYF,TGTGCCATCAGTGAGTCGGGACGTATCGAGCAGTACTTC
TRBJ2-2,-,TRBV4-2,few,CASSQSLNRAGELFF,TGTGCCAGCAGCCAGTCACTGAACCGGGCCGGGGAGCTGTTTTTT
TRBJ1-3,-,TRBV10-3,few,CAISGGPGSPGNTIYF,TGTGCCATCAGTGGGGGCCCTGGGAGCCCTGGAAACACCATATATTTT
TRBJ1-1,TRBD1,TRBV12-3/TRBV12-4,many,CASNSQGWTEAFF,TGTGCCAGCAACTCACAGGGGTGGACTGAAGCTTTCTTT
TRBJ2-2,-,TRBV12-3/TRBV12-4,few,CATRPRGNTGELFF,TGTGCCACCAGGCCGAGGGGGAACACCGGGGAGCTGTTTTTT
TRBJ2-3,-,TRBV5-1,few,CASSLGQLSTDTQYF,TGCGCCAGCAGCCTAGGACAGCTAAGCACAGATACGCAGTATTTT
TRBJ2-6,-,TRBV24-1,many,CATSEGDPVGANVLTF,TGTGCCACCAGTGAGGGGGACCCTGTTGGGGCCAACGTCCTGACTTTC
TRBJ1-4,TRBD1,TRBV4-2,-,CASSQNTGGFDEKLFF,TGTGCCAGCAGCCAAAACACAGGGGGATTTGATGAAAAACTGTTTTTT
TRBJ1-6,-,TRBV19,-,CASSMGTGTRDSPLHF,TGTGCCAGTAGTATGGGAACCGGGACCCGAGATTCACCCCTCCACTTT
TRBJ2-1,TRBD1,TRBV7-9,many,CASSSPRQGGSYNEQFF,TGTGCCAGCAGCTCACCTAGACAGGGGGGCTCCTACAATGAGCAGTTCTTC
TRBJ2-7,-,TRBV5-6,many,CASSSRDRGRLYEQYF,TGTGCCAGCAGCTCCAGGGACAGAGGGAGGCTGTACGAGCAGTACTTC
TRBJ2-1,TRBD1,TRBV6-2/TRBV6-3,-,CASSYLDRGYNEQFF,TGTGCCAGCAGTTACTTGGACAGGGGCTACAATGAGCAGTTCTTC
TRBJ1-1,TRBD1,TRBV5-1,-,CASSLTGDGNTEAFF,TGCGCCAGCAGCTTAACAGGGGATGGGAACACTGAAGCTTTCTTT
TRBJ1-4,-,TRBV10-3,-,CAISESTATNEKLFF,TGTGCCATCAGTGAGTCAACAGCAACTAATGAAAAACTGTTTTTT
TRBJ2-1,-,TRBV9,many,CASSQAQGARYNEQFF,TGTGCCAGCAGCCAAGCCCAAGGGGCGCGTTACAATGAGCAGTTCTTC
TRBJ2-7,-,TRBV6-5,few,CASSGRYEQYF,TGTGCCAGCAGTGGCAGGTACGAGCAGTACTTC
TRBJ2-1,-,TRBV9,few,CASSVAGSNEQFF,TGTGCCAGCAGCGTAGCGGGCAGCAATGAGCAGTTCTTC
TRBJ2-1,-,TRBV2,many,CASSPRTRASSYNEQFF,TGTGCCAGCAGTCCAAGAACCCGGGCTAGCTCCTACAATGAGCAGTTCTTC
TRBJ2-3,TRBD1,TRBV12-3/TRBV12-4,-,CASSFGDRSSDTQYF,TGTGCCAGCAGTTTCGGGGACAGGTCTTCGGATACGCAGTATTTT
TRBJ1-1,-,TRBV7-6,-,CASSPFGGNTEAFF,TGTGCCAGCAGCCCCTTTGGAGGGAACACTGAAGCTTTCTTT
TRBJ2-2,-,TRBV5-1,many,CASSLRSRSRAGELFF,TGCGCCAGCAGCTTGCGGTCCAGGAGTAGAGCCGGGGAGCTGTTTTTT
TRBJ2-7,TRBD1,TRBV6-1,-,CASSKTGGSPLYEQYF,TGTGCCAGCAGTAAAACAGGGGGCTCTCCTCTCTACGAGCAGTACTTC
TRBJ2-1,-,TRBV5-1,few,CASRRGQGQYNEQFF,TGCGCCAGCAGGAGAGGGCAGGGGCAATACAATGAGCAGTTCTTC
TRBJ2-2,-,TRBV27,many,CASSLSARTDGELFF,TGTGCCAGCAGTTTATCGGCCCGGACGGACGGGGAGCTGTTTTTT
TRBJ1-1,-,TRBV15,-,CATSLDRPMNTEAFF,TGTGCCACCAGCTTAGACAGGCCTATGAACACTGAAGCTTTCTTT
TRBJ2-7,-,TRBV29-1,few,CSVEWGAKGEQYF,TGCAGCGTTGAGTGGGGGGCTAAAGGCGAGCAGTACTTC
TRBJ2-1,TRBD2,TRBV29-1,many,CSVAVRGGDEQFF,TGCAGCGTTGCTGTGCGGGGGGGCGATGAGCAGTTCTTC
TRBJ2-2,TRBD2,TRBV10-3,few,CAIGPGTSTAGELFF,TGTGCCATCGGACCCGGGACTAGCACGGCCGGGGAGCTGTTTTTT
TRBJ1-2,-,TRBV5-1,many,CASSSTGNYGYTF,TGCGCCAGCAGCTCCACAGGGAACTATGGCTACACCTTC
TRBJ2-1,-,TRBV29-1,few,CSVIRGYNEQFF,TGCAGCGTTATTAGGGGGTACAATGAGCAGTTCTTC